The 27 T cell receptor beta chains in this list originate from one sample, sequenced in a study of T cells in Graves' hyperthyroidism and ophthalmopathy. Amplified regions were TCR beta CDR3 sequences from RNA transcripts. RT-PCR in the first round (using the HTBI primer set) targeted the TCR CDR3. TCRdb processed the multiplex PCR reads anew with MiXCR; each CDR3 protein has one entry. The sample has 300,000 to 450,000 distinct CDR3 sequences; around a sixth are singletons. Specimen: blood. These receptor sequences come from a woman aged 18-29 years with Graves' hyperthyroidism that later progressed to Graves' ophthalmopathy.

This clonotype was observed many times. The V call is TRBV20-1, the J call TRBJ2-3; 7 bases align to TRBD2. Germline V lookup: CDR1 DFQATT, CDR2 SNEGSKA (reference sequence). The CDR3 runs 15 residues. The ends lost 5 bases at V and 2 bases at J; junction bases unmatched: 10. The CDR3: CSAGPALALTDTQYF. Here the CDR3 DNA reads TGCAGTGCTGGACCCGCACTAGCGCTCACAGATACGCAGTATTTT.

This clonotype was counted many times. The J gene is TRBJ2-6, the V gene TRBV20-1; 9 nucleotides match TRBD1. V was pared by 5 bases and J by 1 base, with 6 bases of the junction left unmatched. The CDR3 has 16 residues. CDR1 is DFQATT, CDR2 SNEGSKA, per germline (reference sequence). The CDR3 DNA is TGCAGTGCTCCGGACAGGGGCCTGTCTGGGGCCAACGTCCTGACTTTC. Translated, it gives CSAPDRGLSGANVLTF.

This clonotype appeared a few times. This chain uses TRBV27 with TRBJ1-5, with D perhaps matching TRBD1 (5 bases). Deletions cut 6 bases from V and 5 bases from J, with 14 bases between. This CDR3 is 14 amino acids long. Germline V gene data show CDR1 as MNHEY and CDR2 as SMNVEV (reference sequence). CDR3 sequence: CASSAGRVDQPQHF. The CDR3 DNA reads TGTGCCAGCAGCGCGGGGCGGGTAGATCAGCCCCAGCATTTT.

In this sample, this clonotype turned up a few times. The gene calls are TRBV5-1 and TRBJ2-4, with D possibly being TRBD2 (8 bases). Germline lookup yields CDR1 SGHRS and CDR2 YFSETQ. The ends were cut back, 4 bases at V and 6 bases at J, with 20 bases in the middle. The CDR3 has 16 residues. CDR3 in amino acids: CASSRAGDWDRNIQYF. CDR3 DNA sequence: TGCGCCAGCAGCCGAGCGGGAGATTGGGACAGAAACATTCAGTACTTC.

The rearrangement links TRBV18 to TRBJ1-3, with no clear D. The germline CDR1 and CDR2 sequences are KGHSH and LQKENI. The CDR3 covers 15 residues. V shed 3 bases and J shed 0 bases, with 9 bases lying between them. CDR3 in amino acids: CASSPLQLSGNTIYF. CDR3 nucleotides: TGTGCCAGCTCACCTCTACAACTCTCTGGAAACACCATATATTTT. The complete variable domain, with remaining parts taken from reference TRBV18 and TRBJ1-3, reads NAGVMQNPRHLVRRRGQEARLRCSPMKGHSHVYWYRQLPEEGLKFMVYLQKENIIDESGMPKERFSAEFPKEGPSILRIQQVVRGDSAAYFCASSPLQLSGNTIYFGEGSWLTVV.

The CDR3 DNA follows: TGTGCCATCAGTGAGGGGACAGGGTCCAATCAGCCCCAGCATTTT. Its translation: CAISEGTGSNQPQHF. The rearrangement uses TRBV10-3 and TRBJ1-5, with 9 bases matching TRBD1. V was clipped by 2 bases and J by 3 bases; unmatched bases: 2. The CDR3 runs to 15 residues. From germline, CDR1 is ENHRY and CDR2 SYGVKD.

At least ten counts were recorded for this clonotype. This sequence joins TRBV18 and TRBJ1-2; weak D call: TRBD1 (6 bases). Germline values: CDR1 KGHSH, CDR2 LQKENI. CDR3 length equals 15 residues. Between the trimmed V and J ends, which lost 6 bases and 2 bases, there was a span of 16 bases. The CDR3 region is CASSTGYRENYGYTF. DNA for the CDR3: TGTGCCAGCTCCACCGGGTACAGGGAGAACTATGGCTACACCTTC.

The rearrangement uses TRBV5-4 and TRBJ2-1, with 7 bases aligning to TRBD2. The CDR3 has 15 residues. Germline CDR1 SGHNT, CDR2 YYREEE (reference sequence). V shed 1 base and J 0 bases; nucleotides not matched to a gene: 1. CDR3 in amino acids: CASSLWEGSYNEQFF. The CDR3 region has the DNA TGTGCCAGCAGCTTGTGGGAGGGCTCCTACAATGAGCAGTTCTTC.

The chain has TRBV3-1 and TRBJ2-1; 13 nucleotides match TRBD2. There are 16 residues in the CDR3. The germline gives CDR1 LGHDT, CDR2 YNNKEL (reference sequence). J lost 8 bases, V lost 3 bases, and 7 bases had no gene match. The CDR3: CASSHRGLAGAYEQFF. The DNA of the CDR3 is TGTGCCAGCAGCCATCGCGGACTAGCGGGAGCGTATGAGCAGTTCTTC.

This clonotype has just a few counts. The chain uses TRBV3-1 and TRBJ2-7; tentatively, D is TRBD1 or TRBD2 (6 bases each). The germline CDR1 and CDR2 sequences are LGHDT and YNNKEL (reference sequence). The V end lost 5 bases, the J end lost 0 bases, and 17 bases lay between the germline ends. The CDR3 contains 16 residues. The chain's CDR3 is CASSALPGGGSYEQYF. The CDR3 bases are TGTGCCAGCAGCGCACTACCCGGAGGGGGCTCCTACGAGCAGTACTTC.

The chain uses TRBV5-1 and TRBJ1-2; 8 bases are a match to TRBD1. This CDR3 has 16 residues. With 4 bases clipped from V and 4 bases from J, the junction kept 12 bases outside the gene matches. CDR1 is SGHRS, CDR2 YFSETQ, per germline. CDR3 bases: TGCGCCAGCAGCGAGCCCTTGACAGGGGACTTCTATGGCTACACCTTC. Translation gives CASSEPLTGDFYGYTF.

This clonotype showed up many times. The chain recombines TRBV20-1 with TRBJ2-7, with no clear D. The CDR3 extends over 13 amino acids. Germline V lookup: CDR1 DFQATT, CDR2 SNEGSKA (reference sequence). Deletions cut 3 bases from V and 1 base from J, with 10 bases between. The DNA for the CDR3 is TGCAGTGCTAGGGAACTTCTTTCCTACGAGCAGTACTTC. It yields the protein CSARELLSYEQYF.

There are many counts of this clonotype. The rearrangement uses TRBV13 and TRBJ2-3; D is possibly TRBD1 or TRBD2 (5 bases each). The germline CDR1 and CDR2 sequences are PRHDT and FYEKMQ (reference sequence). Deletions cut 2 bases from V and 1 base from J, with 10 bases between. This CDR3 spans 15 amino acids. CDR3 sequence: CASSLKGSGTDTQYF. The CDR3 nucleotides read TGTGCCAGCAGCTTAAAGGGGAGCGGCACAGATACGCAGTATTTT.

This clonotype was detected a few times. One junction end disagrees with the germline gene, perhaps due to a read error. This chain uses TRBV7-7 with TRBJ2-5; tentatively, D is TRBD2 (6 bases). Germline CDR1 is SSHAT and CDR2 is FNYEAQ (reference sequence). This CDR3 region has 15 residues. The CDR3 reads CASSLGGRTQETQYF. The CDR3 region has the DNA TGTGCTAGCAGCTTGGGGGGACGGACGCAAGAGACCCAGTACTTC.

In this sample, this clonotype turned up many times. The genes are TRBV12-3 or TRBV12-4 and TRBJ2-3; D remains ambiguous. The CDR3 totals 14 residues. V lost 3 bases, J lost 6 bases, and 13 bases lay in between. The CDR3 here is CASSLIPTRDTQYF. The CDR3 DNA reads as TGTGCCAGCAGTTTGATTCCGACACGGGATACGCAGTATTTT.

The gene calls are TRBV6-2 or TRBV6-3 and TRBJ2-7, with TRBD2 identical over 14 bases. Germline V gene data show CDR1 as MNHEY and CDR2 as SVGEGT. V lost 6 bases and J lost 5; bases outside the gene matches: 15. This CDR3 is built from 18 residues. DNA for the CDR3: TGTGCCAGCAGACCCGGGACTAGCGGGAGTACCTTATTCCACGAGCAGTACTTC. Encoded protein: CASRPGTSGSTLFHEQYF.

This clonotype was seen many times. The chain combines TRBV11-2 with TRBJ2-5, with 7 bases lining up with TRBD1. The V gene's germline CDR1 is SGHAT and CDR2 FQNNGV. CDR3 length: 16 amino acids. The junction had 11 bases not matched to a gene; V was cut back by 5 bases and J by 2 bases. The CDR3 loop is CASSTLGTAPQETQYF. The CDR3 nucleotides are TGTGCCAGCAGCACACTGGGGACAGCACCTCAAGAGACCCAGTACTTC.

The chain uses TRBV13 and TRBJ2-7, with TRBD2 identical over 9 bases. The CDR3 covers 15 residues. Germline V gene sequence: CDR1 PRHDT, CDR2 FYEKMQ (reference sequence). After removal of 2 bases from V and 3 bases from J, the junction contained 5 bases not matched to a gene. Written as DNA, the CDR3 is TGTGCCAGCAGCTTACTTGGTAGCGGGGGCTACGAGCAGTACTTC. Translating it yields CASSLLGSGGYEQYF.

V gene TRBV3-1 combines with J gene TRBJ1-2; the D gene is possibly TRBD1 (5 bases). Trimming removed 5 bases from V and 7 bases from J, with 11 bases in between. The CDR3 has 12 amino acids. Germline CDR1 LGHDT, CDR2 YNNKEL (reference sequence). CDR3 DNA sequence: TGTGCCAGCAGCTCACAGGTAACTGGCTACACCTTC. Residues: CASSSQVTGYTF.

This clonotype was counted at least ten times. J is TRBJ1-1 and V is TRBV30, with D uncertain. V lost 5 bases and J 1 base, leaving 8 bases between the germline ends. The CDR3 consists of 12 residues. CDR1 and CDR2 (germline): GTSNPN, SVGIG (reference sequence). The CDR3 loop is CAWDRANTEAFF. In nucleotides, the CDR3 is TGTGCCTGGGATAGGGCGAACACTGAAGCTTTCTTT. Complete variable domain (other parts from reference TRBV30 and TRBJ1-1): SQTIHQWPATLVQPVGSPLSLECTVEGTSNPNLYWYRQAAGRGLQLLFYSVGIGQISSEVPQNLSASRPQDRQFILSSKKLLLSDSGFYLCAWDRANTEAFFGQGTRLTVV.

As concerns this clonotype: It may be a read error: a sequence one base away is much more abundant. It is likely a read error, because the conserved phenylalanine at the end of the CDR3 is missing. The genes are TRBV6-2 or TRBV6-3 and TRBJ1-1; no clear D gene. Trimming left V 6 bases short and J 1 base short, with 12 bases between. This CDR3 has 14 residues. Germline CDR1 reads MNHEY; CDR2 reads SVGEGT. For the CDR3, the DNA is TGTGCCAGCAGGGTTGGGCAGCCGAACACTGAAGCTTTCCTT. It encodes CASRVGQPNTEAFL.

The rearrangement links TRBV20-1 to TRBJ2-7; D may be TRBD2 (6 bases). Trimming left V 7 bases short and J 2 bases short, with 18 bases between. Germline CDR1 DFQATT, CDR2 SNEGSKA (reference sequence). This CDR3 has 14 residues. The CDR3 region has the DNA TGCAGTGGGGAGGCGGAAGCTTTACCCTACGAGCAGTACTTC. As protein: CSGEAEALPYEQYF.

This clonotype came up many times. The chain recombines TRBV2 with TRBJ1-2, with 8 bases matching TRBD1. This CDR3 region has 15 residues. With 5 bases clipped from V and 7 bases from J, the junction kept 12 bases outside the gene matches. The germline V gene encodes CDR1 SNHLY and CDR2 FYNNEI. The chain's CDR3 is CASSRLQGAGGGYTF. The CDR3 coding sequence is TGTGCCAGCAGTCGACTTCAGGGGGCCGGTGGTGGCTACACCTTC.

In its sample, this clonotype was seen many times. The chain combines TRBV28 with TRBJ2-7, with TRBD1 matching 9 bases. Germline CDR1 and CDR2: MDHEN and SYDVKM. The CDR3 is 14 residues long. V shed 4 bases and J 3 bases; nucleotides not matched to a gene: 4. CDR3 sequence (DNA): TGTGCCAGCAGTTCCGGGACAGGGCGCTACGAGCAGTACTTC. The encoded protein is CASSSGTGRYEQYF.

This clonotype was seen at least ten times. The V call is TRBV7-9, the J call TRBJ2-7; D remains ambiguous. The CDR3 consists of 14 residues. Deletions cut 1 base from V and 3 bases from J, with 10 bases between. Germline loops: CDR1 SEHNR, CDR2 FQNEAQ (reference sequence). The CDR3 nucleotides are TGTGCCAGCAGCTTAGATACATCTCGCTACGAGCAGTACTTC. Protein product: CASSLDTSRYEQYF.

This clonotype was recorded many times. The CDR3 sequence is CASSEEQGAPYEQYF. CDR3 in DNA: TGTGCCAGCAGTGAGGAACAGGGGGCACCCTACGAGCAGTACTTC. The rearrangement uses TRBV2 and TRBJ2-7; 9 positions match TRBD1. CDR1 and CDR2 (germline): SNHLY, FYNNEI. The ends lost 3 bases at V and 2 bases at J; junction bases unmatched: 5. This CDR3 region has 15 residues.

This clonotype was counted at least ten times. This chain connects TRBV7-2 to TRBJ2-2; 8 nucleotides align to TRBD1. The length of the CDR3 is 15 residues. The germline CDR1 and CDR2 sequences are SGHTA and FQGNSA. Trimming took 7 bases from V and 3 from J; bases not matched to a gene: 7. The CDR3 nucleotides are TGTGCCAGCATCACGGGACAGGATTACACCGGGGAGCTGTTTTTT. Amino acids: CASITGQDYTGELFF.